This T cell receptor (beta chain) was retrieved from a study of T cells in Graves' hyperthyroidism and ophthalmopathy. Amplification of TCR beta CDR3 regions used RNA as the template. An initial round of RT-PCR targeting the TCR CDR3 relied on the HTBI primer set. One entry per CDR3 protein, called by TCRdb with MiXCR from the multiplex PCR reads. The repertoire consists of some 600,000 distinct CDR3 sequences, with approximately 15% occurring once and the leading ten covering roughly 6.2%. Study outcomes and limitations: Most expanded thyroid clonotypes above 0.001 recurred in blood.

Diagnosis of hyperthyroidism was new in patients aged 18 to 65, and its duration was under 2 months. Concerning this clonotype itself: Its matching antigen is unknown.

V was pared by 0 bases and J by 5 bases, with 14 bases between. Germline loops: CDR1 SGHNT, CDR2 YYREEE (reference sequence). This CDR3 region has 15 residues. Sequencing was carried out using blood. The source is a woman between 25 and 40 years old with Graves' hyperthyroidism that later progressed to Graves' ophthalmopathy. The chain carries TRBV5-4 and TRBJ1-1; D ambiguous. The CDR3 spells CASSLAEAGRTEAFF. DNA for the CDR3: TGTGCCAGCAGCTTGGCCGAGGCCGGTCGGACTGAAGCTTTCTTT.